The clone carrying this TCR beta chain was picked up a small number of times. The antigen is not known. This entry comes from a study of T cells after yellow fever vaccination. Per the germline V gene, CDR1 is SGHVS and CDR2 is FQNEAQ. This CDR3 has 18 amino acids. V dropped 1 base and J dropped 1; count of bases not matched to a gene: 7. Study-wide findings and caveats: Most clones from primary vaccination resurfaced after the booster (about 95% CD4, approximately 87% CD8). Sorted repertoires could include abundant contaminating clonotypes from bulk cells.

Production of TCR cDNA was by 5'RACE template switching, which also added a universal primer site and UMIs. TCRdb re-analysed the 5' RACE reads in MiXCR, keeping a single row per CDR3 protein. The sample records some 320,000 distinct CDR3 sequences, 4.1% being singletons. This specimen was PBMCs, taken 5 days after the yellow fever booster vaccination. V gene TRBV7-8 combines with J gene TRBJ2-2, with 9 bases matching TRBD2. The source of this sequence is a man between 18 and 29 years old who received the YFV17D yellow fever vaccine. The CDR3 region is CASSLDPSGMWNTGELFF. CDR3 DNA: TGTGCCAGCAGCTTAGATCCTAGCGGGATGTGGAACACCGGGGAGCTGTTTTTT. The full variable domain, its missing parts supplied by reference TRBV7-8 and TRBJ2-2, is GAGVSQSPRYKVAKRGQDVALRCDPISGHVSLFWYQQALGQGPEFLTYFQNEAQLDKSGLPSDRFFAERPEGSVSTLKIQRTQQEDSAVYLCASSLDPSGMWNTGELFFGEGSRLTVL.